The 4 T cell receptor beta chains listed next were all sequenced from one sample in a study of cytomegalovirus exposure and HLA in healthy donors. The protocol was immunoSEQ multiplex PCR, while the TCRdb copy is restricted to in-frame clones and leaves out a portion. The table lists about 240,000 clones, around nine tenths of them singletons, with around 2.6% in the top ten. The sample was PBMCs. The source is a man between 18 and 29 years old in good health and CMV-seronegative.

Of note for this clone: The sample carries other DNA sequences with the same CDR3. This sequence joins TRBV7-8 and TRBJ1-1, with 7 nucleotides matching TRBD1. The CDR3 consists of 13 residues. Germline loops: CDR1 SGHVS, CDR2 FQNEAQ. V dropped 3 bases and J dropped 5; count of bases not matched to a gene: 3. The chain's CDR3 is CASSFDRDTEAFF. The DNA of the CDR3 is TGTGCCAGCAGCTTCGACAGGGATACTGAAGCTTTCTTT.

Only one count was recorded for this clone. This rearrangement joins TRBV7-9 to TRBJ2-7; 8 nucleotides match TRBD1. V shed 5 bases and J 0 bases; nucleotides not matched to a gene: 3. The CDR3 covers 14 residues. Germline CDR1 reads SEHNR; CDR2 reads FQNEAQ (reference sequence). The CDR3 here is CASSPQGDSYEQYF. The CDR3 DNA reads as TGTGCCAGCAGCCCACAGGGGGACTCCTACGAGCAGTACTTC.

This rearrangement joins TRBV28 to TRBJ2-2, with a possible D match to TRBD1 (7 bases). Germline assignment: CDR1 MDHEN and CDR2 SYDVKM. V shed 4 bases and J shed 6 bases, with 15 bases lying between them. The CDR3 extends over 15 amino acids. Written as DNA, the CDR3 is TGTGCCAGCAGTTCCGAAGACAGGGAGGCCGGGGAGCTGTTTTTT. This sequence encodes CASSSEDREAGELFF. Together with reference TRBV28 and TRBJ2-2, the CDR3 gives the full variable domain: DVKVTQSSRYLVKRTGEKVFLECVQDMDHENMFWYRQDPGLGLRLIYFSYDVKMKEKGDIPEGYSVSREKKERFSLILESASTNQTSMYLCASSSEDREAGELFFGEGSRLTVL.

This chain joins TRBV7-2 and TRBJ1-5; perhaps TRBD1 as D (5 bases). Germline V gene lookup returns CDR1 SGHTA and CDR2 FQGNSA. V was cut by 5 bases and J by 7 bases, with 12 bases left in between. The CDR3 sequence is 13 residues long. The CDR3 DNA sequence: TGTGCCAGCAGCGACGGGACTGCCCAGCCCCAGCATTTT. Translating gives CASSDGTAQPQHF.